This entry lists 21 T cell receptor beta chains sequenced from one sample in a study of shared clonotypes between healthy human individuals. The method was immunoSEQ multiplex PCR; TCRdb's version includes in-frame clones alone and lacks a portion of them. Of approximately 2.5 million clones listed, roughly 93% were seen once; the top ten hold 0.36%. What was sequenced was naive CD4+ T cells from PBMCs. The subset is: CD45RA+ positively selected. These receptors were taken from a man younger than 30 in good health. Some clones in this sample may be carry-over from other donors' samples.

The genes are TRBV11-2 and TRBJ1-4, with D maybe TRBD1 (6 bases). This CDR3 has 16 residues. Per germline, CDR1 SGHAT and CDR2 FQNNGV. V lost 4 bases and J lost 10, with 22 bases in between. Here the CDR3 DNA reads TGTGCCAGCAGCTCCCTCTCGGGGCAGGGGTTGGGAAAACTGTTTTTT. This gives the protein CASSSLSGQGLGKLFF.

The gene calls are TRBV7-2 and TRBJ2-6; D gene ambiguous. Germline V gene data show CDR1 as SGHTA and CDR2 as FQGNSA. Deletions cut 3 bases from V and 4 bases from J, with 13 bases between. CDR3 length: 16 residues. This chain's CDR3 is CASSLFPATGANVLTF. In nucleotides, the CDR3 is TGTGCCAGCAGCTTGTTTCCCGCGACCGGGGCCAACGTCCTGACTTTC.

This sequence joins TRBV7-9 and TRBJ2-1; TRBD1 matches 8 bases. The CDR3 has 12 residues. V dropped 4 bases and J dropped 15; count of bases not matched to a gene: 8. CDR1 SEHNR and CDR2 FQNEAQ come from the germline V gene (reference sequence). The CDR3 is CASSSNGQGRFF. The CDR3 DNA follows: TGTGCCAGCAGCTCCAACGGACAGGGACGGTTCTTC.

The chain links TRBV5-1 to TRBJ1-1, with TRBD1 identical over 7 bases. The CDR3 length is 15 residues. Germline CDR1 and CDR2: SGHRS and YFSETQ. V was pared by 1 base and J by 0 bases, with 3 bases of the junction left unmatched. DNA for the CDR3: TGCGCCAGCAGCTTGTTTGGGACAGTGAACACTGAAGCTTTCTTT. It codes for CASSLFGTVNTEAFF.

V usage is TRBV28 and J usage is TRBJ2-7; possibly TRBD1 for D (5 bases). V dropped 6 bases and J dropped 6 bases, with 18 bases sitting between them. This CDR3 region has 14 residues. Germline V gives CDR1 MDHEN, CDR2 SYDVKM. The CDR3 nucleotides read TGTGCCAGCAGGGGGTCAGGGCTCCTCGGCGAGCAGTACTTC. This codes for CASRGSGLLGEQYF.

The sample holds one count of this clone. This chain links TRBV9 with TRBJ2-1; 8 bases align to TRBD2. CDR3 length: 15 amino acids. Trimming took 4 bases from V and 5 from J; bases not matched to a gene: 8. Germline V gene sequence: CDR1 SGDLS, CDR2 YYNGEE. CDR3 sequence: CASSPTGRAHNEQFF. The CDR3 nucleotides are TGTGCCAGCAGCCCCACCGGGAGGGCCCACAATGAGCAGTTCTTC.

The chain combines TRBV14 with TRBJ2-7, with D hard to call. The V and J ends lost 1 base and 0 bases respectively, with 10 bases between them. The germline gives CDR1 SGHDN, CDR2 FVKESK. The CDR3 length is 15 residues. CDR3 coding DNA: TGTGCCAGCAGCCAAGGAGCCTGGAGCTCCTACGAGCAGTACTTC. This gives the protein CASSQGAWSSYEQYF.

The chain recombines TRBV7-3 with TRBJ1-3, with D tentatively TRBD1 (6 bases). V was pared by 5 bases and J by 0 bases, with 14 bases between. The CDR3 totals 16 residues. From germline, CDR1 is SGHTA and CDR2 FQGTGA. The CDR3 DNA is TGTGCCAGCAGCAAACGGACAGCAAACTCTGGAAACACCATATATTTT. This encodes CASSKRTANSGNTIYF.

CDR3 sequence: CASAMAGHPLEQYF. As DNA, the CDR3 is TGTGCCAGCGCCATGGCCGGACATCCCCTGGAGCAGTACTTC. This chain connects TRBV6-1 to TRBJ2-7, with a tentative D call TRBD1 (5 bases). Deletions cut 8 bases from V and 7 bases from J, with 21 bases between. CDR1 and CDR2 from the germline V gene are MNHNS and SASEGT. The CDR3 runs 14 residues.

CDR3 sequence reads: CASSFRTGSHQPQHF. The CDR3 DNA reads as TGTGCCAGCAGTTTCCGGACAGGGTCCCATCAGCCCCAGCATTTT. The chain couples TRBV27 to TRBJ1-5; TRBD1 aligns across 8 bases. CDR3 length: 15 amino acids. From germline, CDR1 is MNHEY and CDR2 SMNVEV (reference sequence). Unmatched junction bases numbered 6, after V lost 3 bases and J lost 5 bases.

The V gene is TRBV19, the J gene TRBJ2-6, with a weak D call TRBD1 (7 bases). Germline V gene lookup returns CDR1 LNHDA and CDR2 SQIVND (reference sequence). Trimming cost V 6 bases and J 2 bases, with 11 bases left between them. The CDR3 covers 15 residues. CDR3 protein: CASSPGGPGANVLTF. CDR3 bases: TGTGCCAGTAGCCCAGGGGGGCCTGGGGCCAACGTCCTGACTTTC.

CDR3 nucleotides: TGTGCCAGCTCACTGGGGCAGACAGGGGGTGCTGAAGCTTTCTTT. Residues: CASSLGQTGGAEAFF. The chain carries TRBV18 and TRBJ1-1; TRBD1 matches at 9 bases. CDR1 is KGHSH, CDR2 LQKENI, per germline. This CDR3 is 15 amino acids long. With 4 bases clipped from V and 6 bases from J, the junction kept 9 bases outside the gene matches.

This chain links TRBV6-5 with TRBJ2-3, with 8 bases lining up with TRBD1. CDR1 and CDR2 (germline): MNHEY, SVGAGI. There are 14 residues in the CDR3. Losses at the gene ends were 8 bases for V and 2 bases for J; bases not matched to a gene: 6. For the CDR3, the DNA is TGTGCCAGCGGACACAGGGGGAACACAGATACGCAGTATTTT. It encodes CASGHRGNTDTQYF.

The chain uses TRBV5-1 and TRBJ2-5, with 10 nucleotides matching TRBD1. Trimming cost V 3 bases and J 5 bases; bases outside gene matches: 16. This CDR3 has 18 amino acids. Per germline, CDR1 SGHRS and CDR2 YFSETQ. Here the CDR3 DNA reads TGCGCCAGCAGCTACCAACCCCGGACAGGGGGTAATTTCGAGACCCAGTACTTC. It translates to CASSYQPRTGGNFETQYF.

The CDR3 sequence is CASSTQGYEKLFF. The DNA for the CDR3 is TGTGCCAGCAGTACACAGGGTTACGAAAAACTGTTTTTT. V and J are TRBV28 and TRBJ1-4, with D tentatively TRBD1 (6 bases). V lost 5 bases to trimming and J lost 8 bases, with 12 bases between them. The CDR3 length is 13 residues. Germline V lookup: CDR1 MDHEN, CDR2 SYDVKM. The full variable domain, rest sourced from reference TRBV28 and TRBJ1-4, is DVKVTQSSRYLVKRTGEKVFLECVQDMDHENMFWYRQDPGLGLRLIYFSYDVKMKEKGDIPEGYSVSREKKERFSLILESASTNQTSMYLCASSTQGYEKLFFGSGTQLSVL.

The chain recombines TRBV6-6 with TRBJ2-3; D remains unclear. Deletions cut 2 bases from V and 2 bases from J, with 5 bases between. Looked up from germline, CDR1 is MNHNY and CDR2 is SVGAGI (reference sequence). The CDR3 is made up of 13 amino acids. CDR3 in amino acids: CASSYVSTDTQYF. As DNA, the CDR3 is TGTGCCAGCAGTTACGTGTCCACAGATACGCAGTATTTT.

The rearrangement uses TRBV5-4 and TRBJ2-5, with no clear D. V was cut by 3 bases and J by 1 base, with 16 bases left in between. Looked up from germline, CDR1 is SGHNT and CDR2 is YYREEE (reference sequence). The CDR3 extends over 16 amino acids. The CDR3 DNA sequence: TGTGCCAGCAGCTCGCCGGCAGAGGCCTTCCAAGAGACCCAGTACTTC. Translated, it gives CASSSPAEAFQETQYF.

This rearrangement joins TRBV6-1 to TRBJ1-5, with a tentative D call TRBD1 (5 bases). V was trimmed by 7 bases and J by 4 bases, leaving 14 bases between them. CDR3 size: 14 residues. Germline V gene sequence: CDR1 MNHNS, CDR2 SASEGT. CDR3 in DNA: TGTGCCAGCACCACCGGGGGAGGTAATCAGCCCCAGCATTTT. Protein: CASTTGGGNQPQHF.

This rearrangement joins TRBV18 to TRBJ2-7; 8 bases map to TRBD2. The CDR3 sequence is 13 residues long. V was pared by 6 bases and J by 6 bases, with 7 bases of the junction left unmatched. The germline gives CDR1 KGHSH, CDR2 LQKENI. Here the CDR3 DNA reads TGTGCCAGCTCGGGACTAGAAGGGGCCGAGCAGTACTTC. Translation: CASSGLEGAEQYF.

The rearrangement links TRBV25-1 to TRBJ2-7, with TRBD2 matching over 10 bases. Germline CDR1 reads MGHDK; CDR2 reads SYGVNS. The V and J ends lost 4 bases and 7 bases, in that order; junction bases with no gene match: 4. The CDR3 covers 13 residues. The CDR3 coding sequence is TGTGCCAGCAGTGGTTCTAGCGGGAGTGAGCAGTACTTC. Encoded protein: CASSGSSGSEQYF.

This chain links TRBV7-3 with TRBJ1-2; tentatively, D is TRBD1 (6 bases). CDR3 length: 13 residues. Trimming shortened V by 9 bases and J by 2 bases, and 13 bases separated the two germline ends. CDR1 and CDR2 from the germline V gene are SGHTA and FQGTGA. The DNA for the CDR3 is TGTGCCAGTTCGGAGGGGGTAAACTATGGCTACACCTTC. Protein sequence: CASSEGVNYGYTF.